This TCR beta chain stems from a study of shared clonotypes between healthy human individuals. This CDR3 comprises 15 residues. V was pared by 0 bases and J by 4 bases, with 13 bases between. From germline, CDR1 is LGHNA and CDR2 YSLEER. Only Caucasian adults living in Nashville, Tennessee served as donors. CD8 memory merged CD45RO+ cells and CCR7-negative CD45RA+ TemRA cells into one population. Here immunoSEQ multiplex PCR was the method, and the copy in TCRdb shows in-frame clones only, minus some. This sample yields around 690,000 clones, of which 90% are seen a single time; roughly 36% belongs to the top ten.

The sequence came from a man in his late teens or twenties in good health. Some clones in this sample may be carry-over from other donors' samples. The chain is built from TRBV4-3 and TRBJ2-7, with D possibly matching TRBD2 (6 bases). Sequenced sample: memory CD8+ T cells from PBMCs. This sample's subset: CD45RO+ cells pooled with CCR7-negative TemRA cells. DNA of the CDR3: TGCGCCAGCAGCCAAGAGGAGGGGCTTGGGTACGAGCAGTACTTC. It codes for CASSQEEGLGYEQYF.